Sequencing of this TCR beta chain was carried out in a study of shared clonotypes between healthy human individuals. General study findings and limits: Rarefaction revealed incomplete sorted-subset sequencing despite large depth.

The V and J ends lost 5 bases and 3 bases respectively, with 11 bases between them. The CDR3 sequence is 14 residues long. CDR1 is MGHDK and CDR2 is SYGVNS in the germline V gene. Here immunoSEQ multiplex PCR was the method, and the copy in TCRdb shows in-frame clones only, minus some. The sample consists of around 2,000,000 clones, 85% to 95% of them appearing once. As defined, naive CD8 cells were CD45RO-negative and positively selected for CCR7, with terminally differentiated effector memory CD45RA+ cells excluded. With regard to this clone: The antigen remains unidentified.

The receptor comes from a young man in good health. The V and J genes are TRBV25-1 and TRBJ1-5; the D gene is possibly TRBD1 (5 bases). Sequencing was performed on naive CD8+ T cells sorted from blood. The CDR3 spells CASSLGDVNQPQHF. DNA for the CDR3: TGTGCCAGCAGTCTTGGGGACGTCAATCAGCCCCAGCATTTT.